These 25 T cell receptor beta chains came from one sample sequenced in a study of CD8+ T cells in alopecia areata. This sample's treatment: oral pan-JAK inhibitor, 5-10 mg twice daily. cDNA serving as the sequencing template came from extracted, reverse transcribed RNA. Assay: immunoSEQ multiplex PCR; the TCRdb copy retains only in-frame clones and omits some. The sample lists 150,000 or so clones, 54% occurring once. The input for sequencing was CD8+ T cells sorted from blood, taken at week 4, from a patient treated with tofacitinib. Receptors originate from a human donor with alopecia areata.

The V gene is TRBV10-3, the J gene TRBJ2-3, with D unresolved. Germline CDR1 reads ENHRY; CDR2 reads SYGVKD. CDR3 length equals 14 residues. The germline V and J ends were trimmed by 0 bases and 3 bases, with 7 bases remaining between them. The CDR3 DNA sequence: TGTGCCATCAGTGAGTCAGGAAGAACAGATACGCAGTATTTT. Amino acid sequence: CAISESGRTDTQYF.

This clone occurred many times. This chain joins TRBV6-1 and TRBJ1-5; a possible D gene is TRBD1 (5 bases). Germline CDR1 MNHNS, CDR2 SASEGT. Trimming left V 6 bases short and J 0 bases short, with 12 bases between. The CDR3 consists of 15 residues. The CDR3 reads CASSAQEDSNQPQHF. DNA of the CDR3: TGTGCCAGCAGCGCACAGGAGGATAGCAATCAGCCCCAGCATTTT.

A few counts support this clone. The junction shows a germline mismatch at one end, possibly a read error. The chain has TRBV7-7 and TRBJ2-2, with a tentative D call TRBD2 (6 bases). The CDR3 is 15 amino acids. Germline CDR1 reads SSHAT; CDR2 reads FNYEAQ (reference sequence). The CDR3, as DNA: TGTGCTAGCAGCCCCGGGACTTTGAACACCGGGGAGCTGTTTTTT. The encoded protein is CASSPGTLNTGELFF.

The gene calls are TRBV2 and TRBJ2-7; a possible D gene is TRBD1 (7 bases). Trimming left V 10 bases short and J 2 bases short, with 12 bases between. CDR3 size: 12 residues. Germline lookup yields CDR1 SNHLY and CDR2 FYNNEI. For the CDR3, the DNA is TGTGCCACCCAGGGGGGCCCCTACGAGCAGTACTTC. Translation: CATQGGPYEQYF.

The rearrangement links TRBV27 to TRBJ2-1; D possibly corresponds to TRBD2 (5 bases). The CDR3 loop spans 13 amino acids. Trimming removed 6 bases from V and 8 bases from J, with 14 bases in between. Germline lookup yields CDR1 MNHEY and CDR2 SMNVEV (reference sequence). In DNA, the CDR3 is TGTGCCAGCAGGAGTGTGTATAGCGATGAGCAGTTCTTC. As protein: CASRSVYSDEQFF.

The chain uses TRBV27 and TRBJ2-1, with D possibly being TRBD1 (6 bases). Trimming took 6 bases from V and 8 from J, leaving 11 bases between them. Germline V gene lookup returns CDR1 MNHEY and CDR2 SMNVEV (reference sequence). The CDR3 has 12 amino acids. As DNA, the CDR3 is TGTGCCAGCAGCCAAGAGGGGGATGAGCAGTTCTTC. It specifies CASSQEGDEQFF.

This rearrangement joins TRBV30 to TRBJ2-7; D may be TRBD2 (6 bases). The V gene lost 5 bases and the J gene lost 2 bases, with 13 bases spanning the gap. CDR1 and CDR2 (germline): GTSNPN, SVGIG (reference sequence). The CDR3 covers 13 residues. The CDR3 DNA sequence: TGTGCCTGGGGTCGACTAGAAACCTACGAGCAGTACTTC. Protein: CAWGRLETYEQYF.

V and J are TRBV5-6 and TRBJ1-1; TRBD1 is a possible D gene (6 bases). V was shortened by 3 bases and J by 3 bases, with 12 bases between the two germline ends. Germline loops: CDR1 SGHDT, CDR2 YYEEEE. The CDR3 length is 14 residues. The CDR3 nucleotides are TGTGCCAGCAGCTCCCGGGACACCTACACTGAAGCTTTCTTT. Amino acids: CASSSRDTYTEAFF.

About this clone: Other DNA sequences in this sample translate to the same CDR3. The CDR3 DNA follows: TGTGCCAGCAGCCCGAGTAATCAGCCCCAGCATTTT. It codes for CASSPSNQPQHF. The rearrangement uses TRBV7-9 and TRBJ1-5; the D is unclear. There are 12 residues in the CDR3. CDR1 is SEHNR, CDR2 FQNEAQ, per germline (reference sequence). Trimming removed 5 bases from V and 4 bases from J, with 6 bases in between.

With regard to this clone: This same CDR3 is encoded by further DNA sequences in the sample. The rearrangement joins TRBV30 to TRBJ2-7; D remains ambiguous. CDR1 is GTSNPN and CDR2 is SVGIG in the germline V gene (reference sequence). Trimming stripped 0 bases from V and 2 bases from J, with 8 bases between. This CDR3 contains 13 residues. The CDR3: CAWSVGDAYEQYF. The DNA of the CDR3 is TGTGCCTGGAGTGTGGGTGACGCCTACGAGCAGTACTTC.

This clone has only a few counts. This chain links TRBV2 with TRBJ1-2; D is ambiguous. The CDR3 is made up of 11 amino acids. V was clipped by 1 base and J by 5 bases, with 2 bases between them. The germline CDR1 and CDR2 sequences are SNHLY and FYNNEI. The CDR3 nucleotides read TGTGCCAGCAGTGAAGTATATGGCTACACCTTC. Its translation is CASSEVYGYTF.

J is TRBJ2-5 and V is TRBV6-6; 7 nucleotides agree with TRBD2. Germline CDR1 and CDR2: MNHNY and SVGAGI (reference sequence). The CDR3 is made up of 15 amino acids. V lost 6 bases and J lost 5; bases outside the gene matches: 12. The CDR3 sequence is CASSQPGGGRETQYF. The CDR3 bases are TGTGCCAGCAGCCAACCGGGGGGTGGGCGGGAGACCCAGTACTTC.

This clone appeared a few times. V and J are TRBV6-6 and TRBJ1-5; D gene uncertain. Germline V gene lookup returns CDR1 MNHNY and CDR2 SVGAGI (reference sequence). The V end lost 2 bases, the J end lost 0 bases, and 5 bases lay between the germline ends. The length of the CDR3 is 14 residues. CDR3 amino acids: CASSYKNSNQPQHF. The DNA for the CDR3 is TGTGCCAGCAGTTACAAGAATAGCAATCAGCCCCAGCATTTT.

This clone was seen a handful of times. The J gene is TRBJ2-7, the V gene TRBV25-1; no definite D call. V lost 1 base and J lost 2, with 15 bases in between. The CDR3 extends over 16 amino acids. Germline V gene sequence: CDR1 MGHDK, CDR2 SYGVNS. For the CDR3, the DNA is TGTGCCAGCAGTGAATGGGCACTGGACGGCACCTACGAGCAGTACTTC. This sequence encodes CASSEWALDGTYEQYF.

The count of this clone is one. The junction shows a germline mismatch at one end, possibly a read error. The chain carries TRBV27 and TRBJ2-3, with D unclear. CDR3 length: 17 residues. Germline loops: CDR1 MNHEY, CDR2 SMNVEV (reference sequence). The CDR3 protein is CASSSRSDSKSTDTQYF. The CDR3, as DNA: TGTGCCAGCAGTTCTCGCAGCGACTCCAAAAGCACGGATACGCAGTATTTT.

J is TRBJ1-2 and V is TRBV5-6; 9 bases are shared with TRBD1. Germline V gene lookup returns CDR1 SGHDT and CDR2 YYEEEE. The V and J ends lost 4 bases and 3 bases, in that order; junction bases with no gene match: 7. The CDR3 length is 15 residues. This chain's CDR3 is CASSDRGTGYYGYTF. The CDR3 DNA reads TGTGCCAGCAGCGACCGTGGGACAGGGTACTATGGCTACACCTTC. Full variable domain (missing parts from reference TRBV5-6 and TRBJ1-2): DAGVTQSPTHLIKTRGQQVTLRCSPKSGHDTVSWYQQALGQGPQFIFQYYEEEERQRGNFPDRFSGHQFPNYSSELNVNALLLGDSALYLCASSDRGTGYYGYTFGSGTRLTVV.

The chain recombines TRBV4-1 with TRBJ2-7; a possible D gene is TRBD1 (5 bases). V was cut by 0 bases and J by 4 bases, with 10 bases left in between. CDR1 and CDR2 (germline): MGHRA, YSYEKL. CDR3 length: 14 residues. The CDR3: CASSQDDSVYEQYF. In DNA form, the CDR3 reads TGCGCCAGCAGCCAAGATGACAGTGTATACGAGCAGTACTTC.

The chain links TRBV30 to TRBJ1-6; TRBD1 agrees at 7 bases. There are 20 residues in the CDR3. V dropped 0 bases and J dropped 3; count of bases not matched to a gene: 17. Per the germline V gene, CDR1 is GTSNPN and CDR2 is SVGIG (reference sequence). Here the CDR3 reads CAWSVEGAGTETFYNSPLHF. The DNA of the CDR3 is TGTGCCTGGAGTGTAGAGGGGGCTGGGACAGAGACCTTCTATAATTCACCCCTCCACTTT.

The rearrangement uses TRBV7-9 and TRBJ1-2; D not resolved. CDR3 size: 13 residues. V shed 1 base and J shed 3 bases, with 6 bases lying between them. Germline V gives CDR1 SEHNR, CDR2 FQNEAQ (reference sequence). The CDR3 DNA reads TGTGCCAGCAGCTTAGGATCCGACTATGGCTACACCTTC. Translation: CASSLGSDYGYTF.

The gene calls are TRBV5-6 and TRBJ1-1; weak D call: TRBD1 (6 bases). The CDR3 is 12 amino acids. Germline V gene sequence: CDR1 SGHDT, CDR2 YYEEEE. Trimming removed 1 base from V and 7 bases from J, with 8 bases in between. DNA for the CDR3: TGTGCCAGCAGCTTGCAGGGGATTGAAGCTTTCTTT. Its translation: CASSLQGIEAFF.

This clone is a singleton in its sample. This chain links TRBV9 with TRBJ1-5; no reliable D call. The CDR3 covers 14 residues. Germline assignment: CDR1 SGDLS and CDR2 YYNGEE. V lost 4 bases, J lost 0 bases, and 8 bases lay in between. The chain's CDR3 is CASSPSDSNQPQHF. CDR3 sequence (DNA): TGTGCCAGCAGCCCGTCGGATAGCAATCAGCCCCAGCATTTT.

This CDR3 reads CASSQDPTAQYF. The CDR3 DNA sequence: TGCGCCAGCAGCCAAGACCCAACCGCGCAGTATTTT. The J gene is TRBJ2-3, the V gene TRBV4-1; the D is unclear. Germline CDR1 is MGHRA and CDR2 is YSYEKL. The V gene lost 0 bases and the J gene lost 10 bases, with 8 bases spanning the gap. The CDR3 consists of 12 residues.

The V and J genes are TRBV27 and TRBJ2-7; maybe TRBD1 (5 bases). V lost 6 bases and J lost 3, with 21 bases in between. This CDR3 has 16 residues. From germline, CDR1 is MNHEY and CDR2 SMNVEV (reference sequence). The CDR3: CASRVQGGGPNYEQYF. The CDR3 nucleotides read TGTGCCAGCAGGGTTCAGGGTGGTGGCCCTAACTACGAGCAGTACTTC.

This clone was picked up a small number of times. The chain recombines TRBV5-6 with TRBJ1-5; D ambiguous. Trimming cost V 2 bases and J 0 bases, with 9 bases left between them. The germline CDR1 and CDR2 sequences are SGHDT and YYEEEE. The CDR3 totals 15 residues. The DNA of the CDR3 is TGTGCCAGCAGCTTTGGACCGGATAGCAATCAGCCCCAGCATTTT. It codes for CASSFGPDSNQPQHF.

This CDR3 is CASSLPSLTFRPGLEYQETQYF. The CDR3 DNA reads TGTGCCAGCAGCTTACCGTCCCTTACCTTCCGCCCGGGACTCGAGTACCAAGAGACCCAGTACTTC. The J gene is TRBJ2-5, the V gene TRBV7-8; the D gene is possibly TRBD2 (6 bases). Per the germline V gene, CDR1 is SGHVS and CDR2 is FQNEAQ. This CDR3 has 22 residues. Trimming removed 2 bases at V and 0 bases at J, with 31 bases between.